These T cell receptor beta chains were read from a single sample in a study of blood T cell repertoires in COVID-19. The table came from immunoSEQ multiplex PCR; TCRdb's copy has only in-frame clones and leaves some out. The repertoire consists of roughly 130,000 clones, with more than 80% occurring once and the leading ten covering more than 9%. Sequenced sample: peripheral blood. Receptor source: a woman in her sixties with acute or convalescent COVID-19. The CDR3 runs from the conserved cysteine through the conserved F or W. A D gene is named only where the DNA matches it firmly. The size of a clone is reported for some rows only, either as once, few or many, or as a class for expanded clones.

TRBV6-4,-,TRBD1,TRBJ1-5,TGTGCCAGCAGTGGTGACAGGGGAGAGAGTCAGCCCCAGCATTTT,CASSGDRGESQPQHF
TRBV28,-,TRBD2,TRBJ2-1,TGTGCCAACTCCCGTAGCGGGGGGGGCCATGAGCAGTTCTTC,CANSRSGGGHEQFF
TRBV24-1,once,TRBD1,TRBJ2-6,TGTGCCACCAGTGATGCAGACAGGGCCTCCCGAGGGGCCAACGTCCTGACTTTC,CATSDADRASRGANVLTF
TRBV6-6,-,-,TRBJ2-1,TGTGCCAGCACCCCGCGCGGCGGGTCGACCAACAATGAGCAGTTCTTC,CASTPRGGSTNNEQFF
TRBV4-1,-,-,TRBJ2-1,TGCGCCAGCAGCCATCCCCGAGCCCGGGACAACAATGAGCAGTTCTTC,CASSHPRARDNNEQFF
TRBV7-8,-,-,TRBJ1-3,TGTGCCAGCAGCCTTCAGGGTCTCTCTGGAAACACCATATATTTT,CASSLQGLSGNTIYF
TRBV9,-,TRBD2,TRBJ2-5,TGTGCCAGCAGCGTAGGGCGACTAGCGGTACAAGAGACCCAGTACTTC,CASSVGRLAVQETQYF
TRBV30,few,-,TRBJ2-2,TGTGCCTGGGCCCCAGGAACCGCGAACACCGGGGAGCTGTTTTTT,CAWAPGTANTGELFF
TRBV7-9,-,TRBD2,TRBJ2-3,TGTGCCAGCAGCTACAATGCGGGGGGTAAAACAGATACGCAGTATTTT,CASSYNAGGKTDTQYF
TRBV30,-,-,TRBJ2-2,TGTGCCTGGAGTGTACAGCCAAGGGGAGAGCTGTTTTTT,CAWSVQPRGELFF
TRBV2,-,TRBD1,TRBJ2-6,TGTGCCAGCAGGGTGACAGGGGGCACCGGGGCCAACGTCCTGACTTTC,CASRVTGGTGANVLTF
TRBV5-1,-,-,TRBJ2-5,TGCGCCAGCAGCTTGACAGTGACCCAAGAGACCCAGTACTTC,CASSLTVTQETQYF
TRBV5-8,-,TRBD2,TRBJ2-1,TGTGCCAGCAGCTTCGGACTAGCGGGTACCTACAATGAGCAGTTCTTC,CASSFGLAGTYNEQFF
TRBV5-5,-,-,TRBJ1-2,TGTGCCAGCAGCTTGGCCGGGAACTATGGCTACACCTTC,CASSLAGNYGYTF
TRBV7-9,-,-,TRBJ1-2,TGTGCCAGCAGCCACCACAGTTCTAACTATGGCTACACCTTC,CASSHHSSNYGYTF
TRBV18,-,TRBD1,TRBJ1-1,TGTGCCAGCTCACCCAGGGACAGGAGGACTGAAGCTTTCTTT,CASSPRDRRTEAFF
TRBV14,-,-,TRBJ1-1,TGTGCCAGACAGGTTGGGACTGAAGCTTTCTTT,CARQVGTEAFF
TRBV5-1,-,TRBD1,TRBJ1-2,TGCGCCAGCAGCTTGAGAGGACAGGGCTATGGCTACACCTTC,CASSLRGQGYGYTF
TRBV5-5,-,-,TRBJ1-6,TGTGCCAGCAGCTTGGGGGGCAGCTATAATTCACCCCTCCACTTT,CASSLGGSYNSPLHF
TRBV7-8,few,-,TRBJ1-2,TGTGCCAGCAGCTTAAAGGGGCGGGGACCTGGGGACTATGGCTACACCTTC,CASSLKGRGPGDYGYTF
TRBV5-4,-,TRBD1,TRBJ1-1,TGTGCCAGCAGCTTCCGGGACAGGCTGAACACTGAAGCTTTCTTT,CASSFRDRLNTEAFF
TRBV7-9,-,TRBD1,TRBJ1-6,TGTGCCAGCAGCTTGATGACAGGGTATTCACCCCTCCACTTT,CASSLMTGYSPLHF
TRBV5-4,once,-,TRBJ2-7,TGTGCCAGCAGCTTGAATAGCGACCCTTCCTACGAGCAGTACTTC,CASSLNSDPSYEQYF
TRBV6-1,-,TRBD1,TRBJ1-5,TGTGCCAGCAGTGATCGGGGACAGGGGAGACGCAATCAGCCCCAGCATTTT,CASSDRGQGRRNQPQHF
TRBV19,-,-,TRBJ2-2,TGTGCCAGTAGTATAGGTGGAGGTAGGACCGGGGAGCTGTTTTTT,CASSIGGGRTGELFF
TRBV7-8,-,-,TRBJ1-6,TGTGCCAGCAGCTTAGGACCGGGGGATTCACCCCTCCACTTT,CASSLGPGDSPLHF
TRBV5-1,few,TRBD1,TRBJ1-6,TGCGCCAGCAGCCATAACAGGGGTAATTCACCCCTCCACTTT,CASSHNRGNSPLHF
TRBV6-5,-,-,TRBJ1-1,TGTGCCACGCAGCAGGGAATGGGGACTGAAGCTTTCTTT,CATQQGMGTEAFF
TRBV23-1,-,-,TRBJ2-5,TGCGCCAGCAGTTTAGGACAGCCATGGAAGGAGACCCAGTACTTC,CASSLGQPWKETQYF
TRBV7-9,-,-,TRBJ2-1,TGTGCCAGCACCGCCCGGGGAAGCTCCTACAATGAGCAGTTCTTC,CASTARGSSYNEQFF
TRBV6-1,-,-,TRBJ1-1,TGTGCCAGCAGTGAAGTTCGTCTGAGGGGGAAAGCTTTCTTT,CASSEVRLRGKAFF
TRBV6-1,-,TRBD1,TRBJ1-5,TGTGCCAGCAGTGAAGCTACGACAGGGCGTCAGCCCCAGCATTTT,CASSEATTGRQPQHF
TRBV29-1,-,-,TRBJ1-2,TGCAGCTCTGGGGGGGTGGATGGCTACACCTTC,CSSGGVDGYTF
TRBV18,-,-,TRBJ1-1,TGTGCCAGCTCACCTCTAGAGACGAACACTGAAGCTTTCTTT,CASSPLETNTEAFF
TRBV7-9,-,-,TRBJ1-1,TGTGCCAGCAGCTTAAGCGGGACTGAAGCTTTCTTT,CASSLSGTEAFF
TRBV5-1,-,-,TRBJ1-1,TGCGCCAGCAGCTTCAAGGGACACCAGGGCACTGAAGCTTTCTTT,CASSFKGHQGTEAFF
TRBV5-6,-,TRBD1,TRBJ1-1,TGTGCCAGCAGCTTGGACAGGGGGCCGGATCTCACTGAAGCTTTCTTT,CASSLDRGPDLTEAFF
TRBV30,few,-,TRBJ1-2,TGTGCCTGGAGAGGAGGGCAGGGCAGCTACACCTTC,CAWRGGQGSYTF
TRBV3-1/TRBV3-2,-,-,TRBJ2-2,TGTGCCAGCAGCCAAAGGGGAACCGGGGAGCTGTTTTTT,CASSQRGTGELFF
TRBV7-9,-,-,TRBJ1-1,TGTGCCAGCAGCTCCCGGTCGGCGGGAGAAGCTTTCTTT,CASSSRSAGEAFF
TRBV7-7,-,TRBD2,TRBJ2-5,TGTGCCAGCAGCTTAAGTAGCGGGGGGGCAGGAGAGACCCAGTACTTC,CASSLSSGGAGETQYF
TRBV3-1/TRBV3-2,-,TRBD1,TRBJ1-5,TGTGCCAGCAGCCAAGGGGGGACAGGTAATCAGCCCCAGCATTTT,CASSQGGTGNQPQHF
TRBV3-1/TRBV3-2,-,TRBD1,TRBJ2-1,TGTGCCAGCAGCGTCGGGACAGGTCCCTACAATGAGCAGTTCTTC,CASSVGTGPYNEQFF
TRBV23-1,-,-,TRBJ1-3,TGCGCCAGCAGTCCCTCAGCGCTCCGGGGCACCATATATTTT,CASSPSALRGTIYF
TRBV4-2,few,TRBD2,TRBJ2-2,TGTGCCAGCAGCCAAGTTGGCGGGGGGGCCGCCGGGGAGCTGTTTTTT,CASSQVGGGAAGELFF
TRBV6-2/TRBV6-3,once,-,TRBJ2-3,TGTGCCAGCAGTTACTCGGTCATAAAAGGACAGTCAGATACGCAGTATTTT,CASSYSVIKGQSDTQYF
TRBV24-1,-,TRBD1,TRBJ1-5,TGTGCCACCCAGGACAGGGTGGATCAGCCCCAGCATTTT,CATQDRVDQPQHF
TRBV9,-,-,TRBJ2-3,TGTGCCAGCAGCGTTAGCGTGGATACGCAGTATTTT,CASSVSVDTQYF
TRBV11-2,-,-,TRBJ1-4,TGTGCCAGCAGCTTAGATCAAAGGAGGGTGTTTTTT,CASSLDQRRVFF
TRBV21-1,-,-,TRBJ2-5,TGTGCCAGCAGCATTTTTGCGGGGCCAGGTTTCGGGGAGACCCAGTACTTC,CASSIFAGPGFGETQYF
TRBV25-1,-,-,TRBJ2-1,TGTGCCAGCAGTGATTACACCAGGGCCAATGAGCAGTTCTTC,CASSDYTRANEQFF
TRBV3-1/TRBV3-2,-,-,TRBJ2-1,TGTGCCAGCAGCCACCGAGAGGGCAGGAGCTCCTACAATGAGCAGTTCTTC,CASSHREGRSSYNEQFF